This passage covers 11 T cell receptor beta chains from one sample sequenced in a study of cytomegalovirus exposure and HLA in healthy donors. Primers included in the PCR were 60 Vbeta and 13 Jbeta primers. Some clones are missing from TCRdb's copy, which holds only in-frame ones; the method was immunoSEQ multiplex PCR. This table holds approximately 150,000 clones. The sequencing sample was made of PBMCs. The receptor set was obtained from a woman aged 18-29 years in good health and CMV-seronegative.

This chain joins TRBV5-8 and TRBJ2-2; TRBD2 is a possible D gene (6 bases). Between the trimmed V and J ends, which lost 5 bases and 2 bases, there was a span of 10 bases. The CDR3 runs to 14 residues. In germline, CDR1 is SGHTS, CDR2 YDEGEE. This chain's CDR3 is CASSLSGNTGELFF. CDR3 nucleotide sequence: TGTGCCAGCAGTCTTAGCGGTAACACCGGGGAGCTGTTTTTT.

V usage is TRBV9 and J usage is TRBJ2-3; 7 bases line up with TRBD2. CDR3 length: 13 amino acids. V lost 5 bases to trimming and J lost 1 base; unmatched junction nucleotides: 1. The germline V gene encodes CDR1 SGDLS and CDR2 YYNGEE. The CDR3 spells CASRSGGTDTQYF. CDR3 nucleotide sequence: TGTGCCAGCAGAAGCGGGGGCACAGATACGCAGTATTTT.

The chain is built from TRBV28 and TRBJ1-2; weak D call: TRBD1 (5 bases). The CDR3 has 11 amino acids. The V end was cut by 5 bases, the J end by 6 bases, with 7 bases between. In germline, CDR1 is MDHEN, CDR2 SYDVKM. CDR3 protein: CASSLGDGYTF. For the CDR3, the DNA is TGTGCCAGCAGTCTAGGGGATGGCTACACCTTC.

This chain connects TRBV18 to TRBJ1-1; 8 positions agree with TRBD1. Germline CDR1 and CDR2: KGHSH and LQKENI. Trimming at V came to 5 bases and at J to 1 base, leaving 6 bases not matched to a gene. This CDR3 has 15 amino acids. The DNA of the CDR3 is TGTGCCAGCTCAGATAGGACAGGGACGAACACTGAAGCTTTCTTT. The encoded protein is CASSDRTGTNTEAFF.

The chain joins TRBV2 to TRBJ2-1; 7 bases are a match to TRBD2. Germline loops: CDR1 SNHLY, CDR2 FYNNEI. After removal of 3 bases from V and 6 bases from J, the junction contained 17 bases not matched to a gene. The CDR3 extends over 18 amino acids. CDR3 DNA sequence: TGTGCCAGCAGTGATATCGTGCGGATAGCGGGTCGGTTCAATGAGCAGTTCTTC. Amino acid sequence: CASSDIVRIAGRFNEQFF.

The rearrangement uses TRBV5-1 and TRBJ2-1, with 9 nucleotides matching TRBD2. Trimming removed 2 bases from V and 8 bases from J; junction bases left unmatched: 11. The germline V gene encodes CDR1 SGHRS and CDR2 YFSETQ. This CDR3 region has 16 residues. CDR3 coding DNA: TGCGCCAGCAGCTTCGACGTAGCGGGAGCGGGTGATGAGCAGTTCTTC. Its protein product is CASSFDVAGAGDEQFF.

V usage is TRBV5-5 and J usage is TRBJ2-2, with 8 bases identical to TRBD2. Germline trimming cut 5 bases from V and 1 base from J; bases unmatched to any gene: 10. The CDR3 is 17 residues long. Per the germline V gene, CDR1 is SGHKS and CDR2 is YYEKEE (reference sequence). The CDR3 coding sequence is TGTGCCAGCAGTGTGTGGGCTAGCGGGTTGAACACCGGGGAGCTGTTTTTT. This encodes CASSVWASGLNTGELFF.

V usage is TRBV2 and J usage is TRBJ1-1, with 8 bases fitting TRBD1. The CDR3 covers 13 residues. The germline V gene has CDR1 SNHLY and CDR2 FYNNEI. With 4 bases clipped from V and 5 bases from J, the junction kept 3 bases outside the gene matches. The CDR3 coding sequence is TGTGCCAGCAGTGTACAGGGGGAAACTGAAGCTTTCTTT. Protein product: CASSVQGETEAFF. The full variable domain, completed using reference TRBV2 and TRBJ1-1, is EPEVTQTPSHQVTQMGQEVILRCVPISNHLYFYWYRQILGQKVEFLVSFYNNEISEKSEIFDDQFSVERPDGSNFTLKIRSTKLEDSAMYFCASSVQGETEAFFGQGTRLTVV.

The chain employs TRBV6-7 and TRBJ2-7; 10 nucleotides line up with TRBD1. TRBV6-7 falls under the ORF class, with uncertain function. This CDR3 has 17 residues. V gave up 4 bases and J gave up 0 bases; unmatched junction bases: 9. As DNA, the CDR3 is TGTGCCAGCAGTTTTTCCTTGGGGACAGGGGTCTCCTACGAGCAGTACTTC. Translation gives CASSFSLGTGVSYEQYF.

The chain carries TRBV27 and TRBJ2-5; 9 bases fit TRBD2. CDR1 MNHEY and CDR2 SMNVEV come from the germline V gene (reference sequence). V trimming: 6 bases; J trimming: 0 bases; junction bases outside the gene matches: 5. CDR3 length equals 15 residues. The CDR3 sequence is CASSPTSGNQETQYF. CDR3 DNA: TGTGCCAGCAGCCCGACTAGCGGAAACCAAGAGACCCAGTACTTC.

This chain uses TRBV6-5 with TRBJ2-1; tentatively, D is TRBD2 (6 bases). V dropped 8 bases and J dropped 7 bases, with 21 bases sitting between them. This CDR3 region has 15 residues. Germline CDR1 MNHEY, CDR2 SVGAGI. The CDR3 reads CASASPAGEVNEQFF. The CDR3 nucleotides are TGTGCCAGCGCTTCCCCAGCGGGTGAGGTGAATGAGCAGTTCTTC.